Listed here are 13 T cell receptor beta chains from one sample, sequenced in a study of blood T cell repertoires in COVID-19. Clones were sequenced by immunoSEQ multiplex PCR, and TCRdb holds only the in-frame ones, with some missing. Here the sample spans more than 250,000 clones, more than 70% being singletons. The specimen sequenced was peripheral blood. Every receptor here comes from a woman aged 25 to 39 with COVID-19, enrolled during active disease.

The chain couples TRBV15 to TRBJ2-5; D remains unclear. The V and J ends lost 0 bases and 3 bases respectively, with 11 bases between them. Germline CDR1 and CDR2: LNHNV and YYDKDF (reference sequence). The CDR3 consists of 15 residues. This chain's CDR3 is CATSRDLRLKETQYF. DNA of the CDR3: TGTGCCACCAGCAGAGATTTAAGACTGAAAGAGACCCAGTACTTC.

The V call is TRBV11-3, the J call TRBJ2-1; D perhaps matches TRBD1 (5 bases). The CDR3 is 14 residues long. Germline CDR1 and CDR2: SGHNT and YENEEA. With 4 bases removed from V and 5 bases from J, the gap between germline ends came to 12 bases. The CDR3 sequence is CASSSPRQNNEQFF. In DNA, the CDR3 is TGTGCCAGCAGCTCGCCCCGACAGAACAATGAGCAGTTCTTC.

CDR3 in DNA: TGTGCCAGCAGTGCCTCTAGCGATGGCACAGATACGCAGTATTTT. Translating it yields CASSASSDGTDTQYF. The chain uses TRBV6-4 and TRBJ2-3, with D possibly TRBD2 on 6 matching bases. Germline V gives CDR1 MRHNA, CDR2 SNTAGT. The CDR3 extends over 15 amino acids. The V and J ends lost 4 bases and 1 base respectively, with 12 bases between them.

This clone has more than one count but fewer than ten. This chain uses TRBV2 with TRBJ1-2; 9 bases are a match to TRBD1. The CDR3 has 15 amino acids. Losses at the gene ends were 6 bases for V and 4 bases for J; bases not matched to a gene: 9. CDR1 and CDR2 from the germline V gene are SNHLY and FYNNEI. In DNA form, the CDR3 reads TGTGCCAGCAGGGGCGTAGGACAGGGGTTCTATGGCTACACCTTC. Residues: CASRGVGQGFYGYTF. Filled out from reference TRBV2 and TRBJ1-2, the complete variable domain reads EPEVTQTPSHQVTQMGQEVILRCVPISNHLYFYWYRQILGQKVEFLVSFYNNEISEKSEIFDDQFSVERPDGSNFTLKIRSTKLEDSAMYFCASRGVGQGFYGYTFGSGTRLTVV.

V usage is TRBV4-2 and J usage is TRBJ1-2; tentatively, D is TRBD1 (6 bases). The germline V and J ends were trimmed by 4 bases and 0 bases, with 15 bases remaining between them. Looked up from germline, CDR1 is LGHNA and CDR2 is YNFKEQ. CDR3 length: 16 residues. CDR3 bases: TGTGCCAGCAGCCGGCCGGGGGGGCCCACTAACTATGGCTACACCTTC. It translates to CASSRPGGPTNYGYTF.

This chain links TRBV7-9 with TRBJ2-7, with a weak D call TRBD2 (5 bases). This CDR3 has 12 amino acids. Germline CDR1 reads SEHNR; CDR2 reads FQNEAQ (reference sequence). V lost 4 bases, J lost 7 bases, and 11 bases lay in between. The CDR3 spells CASSWFTGEQYF. The CDR3 DNA reads TGTGCCAGCAGCTGGTTTACGGGAGAGCAGTACTTC.

This clone was counted only a few times. The CDR3 DNA reads as TGTGCCAGCAGCTTAGATCTCCTGGCGCAGGGGGGATACGAGCAGTACTTC. It specifies CASSLDLLAQGGYEQYF. This chain links TRBV11-3 with TRBJ2-7; maybe TRBD1 (7 bases). CDR1 is SGHNT, CDR2 YENEEA, per germline. The CDR3 contains 17 residues. Between the trimmed V and J ends, which lost 0 bases and 4 bases, there was a span of 19 bases. Full variable domain (missing parts from reference TRBV11-3 and TRBJ2-7): EAGVVQSPRYKIIEKKQPVAFWCNPISGHNTLYWYLQNLGQGPELLIRYENEEAVDDSQLPKDRFSAERLKGVDSTLKIQPAELGDSAVYLCASSLDLLAQGGYEQYFGPGTRLTVT.

V is TRBV15 and J is TRBJ1-4, with no clear D. This CDR3 has 14 residues. Germline CDR1 reads LNHNV; CDR2 reads YYDKDF (reference sequence). Trimming removed 7 bases at V and 3 bases at J, with 12 bases between. DNA of the CDR3: TGTGCCACCACCCCTAATCGGGCTAATGAAAAACTGTTTTTT. Protein product: CATTPNRANEKLFF. Full variable domain (missing parts from reference TRBV15 and TRBJ1-4): DAMVIQNPRYQVTQFGKPVTLSCSQTLNHNVMYWYQQKSSQAPKLLFHYYDKDFNNEADTPDNFQSRRPNTSFCFLDIRSPGLGDTAMYLCATTPNRANEKLFFGSGTQLSVL.

The CDR3 loop reads CASSLPTGYGYTF. CDR3 nucleotide sequence: TGTGCCAGCAGCCTCCCGACAGGCTATGGCTACACCTTC. This chain uses TRBV3-1 (or the pseudogene TRBV3-2) with TRBJ1-2; tentative D call: TRBD1 (6 bases). The CDR3 covers 13 residues. Germline CDR1 is LGHDT and CDR2 is YNNKEL (reference sequence). V lost 4 bases and J lost 4, with 10 bases in between.

The J gene is TRBJ1-2, the V gene TRBV7-9, with TRBD1 identical over 8 bases. The CDR3 consists of 17 residues. CDR1 and CDR2 (germline): SEHNR, FQNEAQ (reference sequence). V lost 0 bases, J lost 3 bases, and 9 bases stayed unmatched. CDR3 sequence (DNA): TGTGCCAGCAGCTTAGCTCCACCCGGGACAGGATACTATGGCTACACCTTC. Protein product: CASSLAPPGTGYYGYTF.

In this sample, this clone turned up a few times. The chain links TRBV10-2 to TRBJ2-1; perhaps TRBD2 as D (7 bases). Trimming pared 4 bases from V and 6 bases from J, leaving 13 bases between. The length of the CDR3 is 14 residues. Germline V gives CDR1 WSHSY, CDR2 SAAADI. This CDR3 is CASSVAGAGNEQFF. DNA of the CDR3: TGCGCCAGCAGTGTGGCGGGGGCCGGCAATGAGCAGTTCTTC.

The chain recombines TRBV18 with TRBJ1-1, with a weak D call TRBD1 (5 bases). Trimming shortened V by 0 bases and J by 4 bases, and 9 bases separated the two germline ends. Germline values: CDR1 KGHSH, CDR2 LQKENI. CDR3 length: 14 residues. CDR3 coding DNA: TGTGCCAGCTCACCACCGGGAGGGGCCACTGAAGCTTTCTTT. This translates into CASSPPGGATEAFF.

On this clone: The sample has other DNA sequences that encode this CDR3 too. This chain connects TRBV18 to TRBJ1-1, with a tentative D call TRBD1 (5 bases). Germline CDR1 KGHSH, CDR2 LQKENI. CDR3 length: 13 residues. Deletions cut 4 bases from V and 1 base from J, with 7 bases between. The CDR3 region has the DNA TGTGCCAGCTCACGAGACAGGAACACTGAAGCTTTCTTT. Protein: CASSRDRNTEAFF.